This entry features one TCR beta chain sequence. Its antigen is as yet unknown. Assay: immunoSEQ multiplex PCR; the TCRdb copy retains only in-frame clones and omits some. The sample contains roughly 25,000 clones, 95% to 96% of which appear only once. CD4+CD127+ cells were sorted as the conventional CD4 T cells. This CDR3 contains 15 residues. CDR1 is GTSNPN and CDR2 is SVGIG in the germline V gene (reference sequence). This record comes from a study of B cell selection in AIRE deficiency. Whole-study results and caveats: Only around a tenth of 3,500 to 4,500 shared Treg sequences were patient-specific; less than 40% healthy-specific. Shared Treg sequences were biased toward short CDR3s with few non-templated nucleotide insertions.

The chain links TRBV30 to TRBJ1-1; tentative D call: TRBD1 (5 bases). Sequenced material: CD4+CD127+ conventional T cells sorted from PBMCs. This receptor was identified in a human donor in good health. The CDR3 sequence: CARSWQGGMNTEAFF. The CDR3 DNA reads TGTGCTCGGAGCTGGCAGGGAGGGATGAACACTGAAGCTTTCTTT.